A single sample is the source of the 30 T cell receptor beta chains below, sequenced in a study of cytomegalovirus exposure and HLA in healthy donors. Researchers ran the PCR with 60 Vbeta and 13 Jbeta primers. Libraries were prepared by immunoSEQ multiplex PCR; TCRdb keeps only in-frame clonotypes and omits some of them. The table records about 180,000 clones, roughly 77% of them present only once. Material for sequencing was PBMCs. The receptors originated from a woman aged 25 to 45 in good health and CMV-seronegative.

V usage is TRBV30 and J usage is TRBJ2-1; TRBD2 matches at 12 bases. This CDR3 has 20 residues. After removal of 0 bases from V and 1 base from J, the junction contained 13 bases not matched to a gene. From germline, CDR1 is GTSNPN and CDR2 SVGIG (reference sequence). CDR3 region: CAWSVPQLAGGIISYNEQFF. CDR3 DNA: TGTGCCTGGAGTGTACCCCAACTAGCGGGGGGCATAATTTCCTACAATGAGCAGTTCTTC.

The chain carries TRBV7-3 and TRBJ2-3; a weak D match, TRBD2 (5 bases). This CDR3 region has 18 residues. CDR1 is SGHTA, CDR2 FQGTGA, per germline. Trimming left V 2 bases short and J 2 bases short, with 20 bases between. CDR3 in DNA: TGTGCCAGCAGCTTACTGGCCACTAGGGTGGCACACACAGATACGCAGTATTTT. Translated, it gives CASSLLATRVAHTDTQYF.

The chain combines TRBV6-5 with TRBJ1-1, with D perhaps TRBD1 (6 bases). The CDR3 is made up of 16 amino acids. V lost 4 bases to trimming and J lost 3 bases, with 18 bases between them. Germline V gene data show CDR1 as MNHEY and CDR2 as SVGAGI. The CDR3 DNA reads TGTGCCAGCAGTTCGGGAAGGACAGCCGGATACACTGAAGCTTTCTTT. Amino acid sequence: CASSSGRTAGYTEAFF.

This chain joins TRBV7-6 and TRBJ2-5; tentative D call: TRBD1 (6 bases). Germline loops: CDR1 SGHVS, CDR2 FNYEAQ. V was clipped by 4 bases and J by 7 bases, with 13 bases between them. The CDR3 is 13 residues long. The CDR3 loop is CASSSDRRGTQYF. CDR3 nucleotide sequence: TGTGCCAGCAGCTCCGACAGGCGAGGGACCCAGTACTTC.

In this sample, this clone turned up once. The rearrangement uses TRBV5-1 and TRBJ2-7; weak D call: TRBD2 (6 bases). The CDR3 consists of 15 residues. Germline V gives CDR1 SGHRS, CDR2 YFSETQ. The V end was cut by 3 bases, the J end by 3 bases, with 16 bases between. CDR3 in amino acids: CASSYSAGQSYEQYF. DNA of the CDR3: TGCGCCAGCAGCTACTCGGCGGGGCAGAGCTACGAGCAGTACTTC.

The table lists this clone with a count of one. The CDR3 loop reads CSAGGQGYYEQYF. The CDR3, as DNA: TGCAGCGCGGGGGGACAGGGTTATTACGAGCAGTACTTC. The chain has TRBV29-1 and TRBJ2-7; 9 bases are shared with TRBD1. The CDR3 length is 13 residues. Germline-derived CDR1 and CDR2 are SQVTM and ANQGSEA. V lost 7 bases, J lost 4 bases, and 8 bases stayed unmatched.

CDR3: CASRKGLAGEETQYF. The CDR3 region has the DNA TGTGCCAGCAGGAAAGGGCTAGCGGGGGAAGAGACCCAGTACTTC. The chain links TRBV7-3 to TRBJ2-5; 10 bases map to TRBD2. Germline assignment: CDR1 SGHTA and CDR2 FQGTGA. The V and J ends lost 6 bases and 3 bases, in that order; junction bases with no gene match: 7. The CDR3 length is 15 residues.

The chain has TRBV29-1 and TRBJ1-1; 7 bases align to TRBD1. The CDR3 extends over 15 amino acids. Germline V gene lookup returns CDR1 SQVTM and CDR2 ANQGSEA. Trimming at V came to 1 base and at J to 4 bases, leaving 9 bases not matched to a gene. CDR3 DNA sequence: TGCAGCGTTGAAGGGAACAGGGGATTGGGCACTGAAGCTTTCTTT. It is translated as CSVEGNRGLGTEAFF.

This chain uses TRBV7-8 with TRBJ2-5; TRBD2 agrees at 7 bases. Germline V gives CDR1 SGHVS, CDR2 FQNEAQ. The CDR3 runs to 19 residues. J was trimmed by 3 bases and V by 4 bases; bases with no gene match: 20. CDR3 nucleotides: TGTGCCAGCAGCTCCGGGAGGACTTGGAAGGGGAGTGTGGAAGAGACCCAGTACTTC. Residues: CASSSGRTWKGSVEETQYF.

Details on this clone: Other DNA sequences in the sample encode the same CDR3. This sequence joins TRBV5-6 and TRBJ2-5; 10 nucleotides line up with TRBD2. Germline trimming cut 1 base from V and 5 bases from J; bases unmatched to any gene: 2. This CDR3 comprises 14 residues. Germline V gene sequence: CDR1 SGHDT, CDR2 YYEEEE. Here the CDR3 reads CASSLSGGGETQYF. The CDR3, as DNA: TGTGCCAGCAGCTTGAGCGGGGGGGGCGAGACCCAGTACTTC.

In this sample, this clone turned up a few times. The chain combines TRBV6-5 with TRBJ2-7, with unresolved D. The CDR3 runs 16 residues. Trimming shortened V by 1 base and J by 1 base, and 14 bases separated the two germline ends. The germline gives CDR1 MNHEY, CDR2 SVGAGI. The CDR3 nucleotides are TGTGCCAGCAGTTACTTGAGGTTCGGCAAATCCTACGAGCAGTACTTC. Its protein is CASSYLRFGKSYEQYF.

The genes are TRBV18 and TRBJ2-7; no clear D. The CDR3 contains 16 residues. Germline CDR1 is KGHSH and CDR2 is LQKENI. Deletions cut 6 bases from V and 0 bases from J, with 18 bases between. CDR3 loop: CASSADFRITSYEQYF. The CDR3 DNA sequence: TGTGCCAGCTCCGCCGATTTCAGGATCACCTCCTACGAGCAGTACTTC.

Here the CDR3 DNA reads TGTGCCAGCAGTCCAGGGGGAGCCCTCCACTTT. The encoded protein is CASSPGGALHF. V is TRBV6-6 and J is TRBJ1-6; TRBD1 matches 7 bases. This CDR3 comprises 11 residues. Trimming took 5 bases from V and 14 from J; bases not matched to a gene: 3. Germline V CDR1 and CDR2: MNHNY, SVGAGI (reference sequence).

CDR3 nucleotide sequence: TGTGCCATCAGTGGGGAAAGAGTTAGGAGGAATGAGCAGTTCTTC. Translating it yields CAISGERVRRNEQFF. The V gene is TRBV10-3, the J gene TRBJ2-1; possibly TRBD2 for D (5 bases). CDR1 is ENHRY, CDR2 SYGVKD, per germline. The CDR3 length is 15 residues. The germline V and J ends were trimmed by 4 bases and 7 bases, with 17 bases remaining between them.

This clone was counted only a few times. The chain combines TRBV5-6 with TRBJ2-3; D call uncertain. V lost 1 base, J lost 2 bases, and 14 bases lay in between. The CDR3 sequence is 16 residues long. The germline CDR1 and CDR2 sequences are SGHDT and YYEEEE. The CDR3 sequence is CASSLFYGGSTDTQYF. The CDR3, as DNA: TGTGCCAGCAGCTTGTTCTATGGCGGATCCACAGATACGCAGTATTTT.

This clone was seen a few times. V and J are TRBV28 and TRBJ2-1; D not certain. Germline CDR1 is MDHEN and CDR2 is SYDVKM. V was shortened by 4 bases and J by 3 bases, with 19 bases between the two germline ends. This CDR3 contains 17 residues. The CDR3 loop is CASSSADIGLLYNEQFF. The CDR3 nucleotides are TGTGCCAGCAGTTCCGCAGACATTGGTTTACTCTACAATGAGCAGTTCTTC.

This sequence joins TRBV30 and TRBJ2-7; D is possibly TRBD1 (6 bases). Germline V gives CDR1 GTSNPN, CDR2 SVGIG (reference sequence). V was shortened by 4 bases and J by 4 bases, with 11 bases between the two germline ends. The CDR3 is 12 residues long. The CDR3 region is CAWNRDKYEQYF. In DNA, the CDR3 is TGTGCCTGGAACCGGGACAAATACGAGCAGTACTTC.

This chain links TRBV18 with TRBJ2-1; TRBD2 aligns across 12 bases. The CDR3 consists of 15 residues. The J segment lost 9 bases and the V segment lost 6 bases, leaving 9 bases of the junction unmatched. CDR1 and CDR2 from the germline V gene are KGHSH and LQKENI. CDR3 DNA: TGTGCCAGCTCCCCTCTAGCGGGGGGGCAAGTTGAGCAGTTCTTC. Translating gives CASSPLAGGQVEQFF.

The rearrangement links TRBV5-4 to TRBJ2-3; possible D gene TRBD1, 5 bases. Germline lookup yields CDR1 SGHNT and CDR2 YYREEE (reference sequence). The CDR3 consists of 14 residues. The V and J ends lost 4 bases and 5 bases respectively, with 14 bases between them. The CDR3 protein is CASSPGQGRDTQYF. The CDR3 DNA reads as TGTGCCAGCAGCCCCGGCCAGGGAAGAGATACGCAGTATTTT.

The CDR3 protein is CASSLAPGEYGYTF. CDR3 DNA: TGCGCCAGCAGCTTGGCTCCAGGGGAATATGGCTACACCTTC. This chain links TRBV5-1 with TRBJ1-2, with D possibly being TRBD1 (6 bases). The CDR3 contains 14 residues. Trimming took 0 bases from V and 5 from J, leaving 11 bases between them. Germline values: CDR1 SGHRS, CDR2 YFSETQ. The full variable domain, completed using reference TRBV5-1 and TRBJ1-2, is KAGVTQTPRYLIKTRGQQVTLSCSPISGHRSVSWYQQTPGQGLQFLFEYFSETQRNKGNFPGRFSGRQFSNSRSEMNVSTLELGDSALYLCASSLAPGEYGYTFGSGTRLTVV.

The chain has TRBV15 and TRBJ1-5; tentative D call: TRBD1 (5 bases). The CDR3 runs 15 residues. With 1 base removed from V and 2 bases from J, the gap between germline ends came to 9 bases. Looked up from germline, CDR1 is LNHNV and CDR2 is YYDKDF (reference sequence). This CDR3 reads CATSRGPGGNQPQHF. For the CDR3, the DNA is TGTGCCACCAGCAGAGGTCCGGGGGGCAATCAGCCCCAGCATTTT.

This chain uses TRBV27 with TRBJ2-6, with 7 nucleotides matching TRBD1. The CDR3 sequence is 16 residues long. V shed 2 bases, J shed 0 bases, and the junction held 1 base outside the gene matches. Germline lookup yields CDR1 MNHEY and CDR2 SMNVEV (reference sequence). The CDR3 protein is CASSLRGLSGANVLTF. CDR3 in DNA: TGTGCCAGCAGTTTAAGGGGGCTCTCTGGGGCCAACGTCCTGACTTTC.

This rearrangement joins TRBV7-3 to TRBJ2-1; a possible D gene is TRBD2 (5 bases). Trimming pared 2 bases from V and 11 bases from J, leaving 10 bases between. From germline, CDR1 is SGHTA and CDR2 FQGTGA. There are 12 residues in the CDR3. The CDR3: CASSLGGTKQFF. The CDR3, as DNA: TGTGCCAGCAGCTTAGGAGGCACCAAGCAGTTCTTC.

The chain recombines TRBV15 with TRBJ2-3; 8 positions agree with TRBD1. The CDR3 consists of 19 residues. Per the germline V gene, CDR1 is LNHNV and CDR2 is YYDKDF (reference sequence). V was pared by 5 bases and J by 6 bases, with 22 bases of the junction left unmatched. The CDR3 DNA sequence: TGTGCCACCAGCGGATCGCCACTGGACAGGGCCGTGGCTTGGGATACGCAGTATTTT. Encoded protein: CATSGSPLDRAVAWDTQYF.

The rearrangement uses TRBV21-1 and TRBJ2-7; the table's TRBD1 call for D was not verified on the DNA. TRBV21-1 corresponds to a pseudogene. The CDR3 is made up of 13 amino acids. The CDR3 sequence: CASSKVGQGGEYF. CDR3 nucleotide sequence: TGTGCCAGCAGCAAAGTTGGACAGGGAGGGGAGTACTTC.

This clone was seen once. The chain employs TRBV7-9 and TRBJ2-7, with TRBD1 matching 12 bases. Trimming cost V 4 bases and J 6 bases; bases outside gene matches: 4. Germline V lookup: CDR1 SEHNR, CDR2 FQNEAQ (reference sequence). There are 14 residues in the CDR3. CDR3 DNA sequence: TGTGCCAGCAGCTCGGGACAGGGGGCGCGCGAGCAGTACTTC. Its protein product is CASSSGQGAREQYF. Complete variable domain (other parts from reference TRBV7-9 and TRBJ2-7): DTGVSQNPRHKITKRGQNVTFRCDPISEHNRLYWYRQTLGQGPEFLTYFQNEAQLEKSRLLSDRFSAERPKGSFSTLEIQRTEQGDSAMYLCASSSGQGAREQYFGPGTRLTVT.

This clone was seen a handful of times. The chain combines TRBV7-9 with TRBJ2-7, with TRBD1 matching over 7 bases. The germline CDR1 and CDR2 sequences are SEHNR and FQNEAQ (reference sequence). There are 16 residues in the CDR3. Germline trimming cut 5 bases from V and 2 bases from J; bases unmatched to any gene: 12. CDR3 sequence reads: CASSPRGGMTPYEQYF. The DNA for the CDR3 is TGTGCCAGCAGCCCCCGAGGGGGCATGACTCCCTACGAGCAGTACTTC.

V and J are TRBV19 and TRBJ1-2, with TRBD1 matching 10 bases. The germline gives CDR1 LNHDA, CDR2 SQIVND (reference sequence). There are 16 residues in the CDR3. Trimming took 6 bases from V and 4 from J; bases not matched to a gene: 11. CDR3 DNA: TGTGCCAGTAGCCTCGGGACAGGGGCTCAGGGCTATGGCTACACCTTC. It specifies CASSLGTGAQGYGYTF.

This sequence joins TRBV7-9 and TRBJ1-2, with D tentatively TRBD1 (6 bases). Germline CDR1 reads SEHNR; CDR2 reads FQNEAQ (reference sequence). Trimming stripped 5 bases from V and 7 bases from J, with 23 bases between. This CDR3 has 16 amino acids. CDR3 in amino acids: CASSVTTGPEDSGYTF. The CDR3 region has the DNA TGTGCCAGCAGCGTTACCACAGGGCCGGAGGACTCTGGCTACACCTTC.

This clone came up once. The chain employs TRBV25-1 and TRBJ1-5; D gene ambiguous. Germline V gene lookup returns CDR1 MGHDK and CDR2 SYGVNS. This CDR3 contains 14 residues. Trimming stripped 3 bases from V and 9 bases from J, with 15 bases between. The CDR3 bases are TGTGCCAGCAGTGACCCTAGGTGGATCGGGCCCCAGCATTTT. This sequence encodes CASSDPRWIGPQHF.